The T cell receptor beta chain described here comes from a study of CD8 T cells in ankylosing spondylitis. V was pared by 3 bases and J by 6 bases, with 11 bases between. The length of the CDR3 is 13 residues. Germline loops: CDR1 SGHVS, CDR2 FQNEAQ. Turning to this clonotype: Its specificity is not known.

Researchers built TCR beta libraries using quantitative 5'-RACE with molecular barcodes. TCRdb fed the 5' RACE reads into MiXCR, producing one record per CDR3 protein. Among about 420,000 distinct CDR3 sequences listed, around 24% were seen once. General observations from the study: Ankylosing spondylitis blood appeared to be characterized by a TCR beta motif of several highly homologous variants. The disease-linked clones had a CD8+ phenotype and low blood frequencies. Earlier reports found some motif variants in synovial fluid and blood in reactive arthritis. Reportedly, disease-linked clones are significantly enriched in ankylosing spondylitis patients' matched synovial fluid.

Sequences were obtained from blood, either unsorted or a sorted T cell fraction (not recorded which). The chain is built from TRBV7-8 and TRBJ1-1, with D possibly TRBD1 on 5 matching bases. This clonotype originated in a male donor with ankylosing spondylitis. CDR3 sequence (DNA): TGTGCCAGCAGCTTTGGACATGGGGCTGAAGCTTTCTTT. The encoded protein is CASSFGHGAEAFF. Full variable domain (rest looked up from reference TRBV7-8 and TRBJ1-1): GAGVSQSPRYKVAKRGQDVALRCDPISGHVSLFWYQQALGQGPEFLTYFQNEAQLDKSGLPSDRFFAERPEGSVSTLKIQRTQQEDSAVYLCASSFGHGAEAFFGQGTRLTVV.